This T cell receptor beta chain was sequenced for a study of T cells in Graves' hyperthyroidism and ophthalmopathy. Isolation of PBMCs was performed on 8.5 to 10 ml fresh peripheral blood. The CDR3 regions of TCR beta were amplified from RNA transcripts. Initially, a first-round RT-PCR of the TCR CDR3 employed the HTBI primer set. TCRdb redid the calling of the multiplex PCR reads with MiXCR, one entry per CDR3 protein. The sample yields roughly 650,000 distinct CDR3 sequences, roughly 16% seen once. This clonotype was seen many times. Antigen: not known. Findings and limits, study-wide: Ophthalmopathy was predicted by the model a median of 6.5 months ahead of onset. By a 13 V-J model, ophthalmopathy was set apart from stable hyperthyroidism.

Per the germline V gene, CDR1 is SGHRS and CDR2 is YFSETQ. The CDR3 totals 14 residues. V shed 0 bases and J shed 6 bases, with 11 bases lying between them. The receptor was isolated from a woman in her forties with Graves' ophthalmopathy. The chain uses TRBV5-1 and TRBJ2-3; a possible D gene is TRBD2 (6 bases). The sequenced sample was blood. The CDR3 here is CASSLVGEADTQYF. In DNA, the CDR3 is TGCGCCAGCAGCTTGGTTGGGGAGGCGGATACGCAGTATTTT. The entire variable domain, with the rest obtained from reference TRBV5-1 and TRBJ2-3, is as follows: KAGVTQTPRYLIKTRGQQVTLSCSPISGHRSVSWYQQTPGQGLQFLFEYFSETQRNKGNFPGRFSGRQFSNSRSEMNVSTLELGDSALYLCASSLVGEADTQYFGPGTRLTVL.